The present TCR delta chain was sequenced within a study of γδ T cells in repeated Plasmodium falciparum infection (dated by TCRdb to the early 2020s). About the full investigation: The natural-infection arm enrolled Malian children exposed to intense seasonal malaria transmission, compared against age and gender matched Australian children. Using both natural infection in Mali and controlled human malaria infection, the study looked at the way repeated Plasmodium falciparum infection shapes the human gammadelta T cell repertoire. Four controlled human malaria infections were administered to about 5 malaria-naive U.S. adults over roughly 580 days by bites from P. falciparum NF54-infected Anopheles stephensi mosquitoes. Malian gammadelta TCR repertoires were analysed cross-sectionally during no-transmission periods and were analysed longitudinally across acute febrile malaria episodes. Samples from controlled-infection subjects were taken at baseline, just before selected infections, and 21 days after each infection.

Including the terminal cysteine and phenylalanine, the CDR3 comprises 16 residues. Of all the DNA, just the CDR3 is kept, 48 bases in frame from base 1. The germline V gene specifies TSWWSYY as CDR1 and QGS as CDR2. V is reduced by 4 bases and J by 5 bases, leaving a spacing of 17 bases between them. This clone was counted many times. It has no known antigen specificity. TCRdb lists the protein of a much larger clone for this DNA, which differs at residue 5, so this is likely a read error; the protein given here is translated from the DNA itself. The library was produced with multiplex PCR. Sequencing was performed on an Illumina MiSeq. Each sorted gammadelta T cell sample was sequenced for both the TCR gamma (TRG) and TCR delta (TRD) chains. On the study's bioinformatics: Clonotype tree plots, accumulated frequency of the top 20 clonotypes, diversity index (DI) and D75 metrics were included in the repertoire analyses. TCRdb reprocessed the public reads with the caller CATT; rows with the same DNA were merged afterwards. The V and J calls follow TCRdb's processing rather than the paper's. The sample table records 50,000 to 65,000 delta-chain clones; around 1.7% of these occur just once. About 15% of the sample belongs to the ten largest clones.

For bulk TCR repertoire analysis, Vgamma9/Vdelta2+ and Vdelta2-negative gammadelta T cell populations were flow-sorted out of peripheral blood mononuclear cells. General study outcomes and caveats: Vgamma9/Vdelta2+ TCR repertoires kept a highly stable polyclonal repertoire across time and infection, and many TCRgamma sequences overlapped between individuals. In Vdelta2-negative, largely Vdelta1+, gammadelta TCR repertoires, repeated controlled infections appeared to drive waves of new clonotype selection. Analysis of inter-individual variability in gammadelta T cell responses was limited by the small size of the controlled-infection cohort. Generalizability was limited because the Malian cohort came from a small rural village made up predominantly of one ethnic group. Vdelta2-negative gammadelta TCR repertoires from Malian children appeared more clonally expanded, less diverse and less shared than those of Australian children.

The receptor chain draws on TRDV1 and TRDJ2; the D gene is unclear. The source of this sequence is a pool of human donors (malaria-infected and uninfected, not separated). What was sequenced was gamma-delta T cells from blood. The base sequence is TGTGCTCTTGGGGGAGCTTTTTGTGATGGAACAGCACAACTCTTCTTT. This translates into CALGGAFCDGTAQLFF.